This is a list of T cell receptor beta chains from one sample in a study of follicular helper T cells after annual influenza vaccination. Generated by immunoSEQ multiplex PCR, the TCRdb table keeps only in-frame clones and is missing some. The repertoire holds 6,500 or so clones, with around nine tenths as singletons. Sequencing used CXCR5+ CD38- circulating T follicular helper cells from blood, obtained 7 days after influenza vaccination. These receptors all come from an adult who received the influenza vaccine. The CDR3 runs from the conserved cysteine through the conserved F or W. D genes are given only for firm matches. Clone sizes are given selectively: once, few, many, or a class where the clone is expanded.

j_call | clone_size | v_call | d_call | cdr3_aa | cdr3_nt
TRBJ1-5 | . | TRBV19 | . | CASGTDPNQPQHF | TGTGCCAGCGGGACGGACCCCAATCAGCCCCAGCATTTT
TRBJ2-7 | . | TRBV28 | . | CASSLAPYEQYF | TGTGCCAGCAGTCTCGCCCCCTACGAGCAGTACTTC
TRBJ1-4 | . | TRBV4-3 | . | CASSQDSRGSYAGKLFF | TGCGCCAGCAGCCAAGATTCCCGAGGGTCCTACGCCGGAAAACTGTTTTTT
TRBJ1-5 | . | TRBV5-1 | . | CASKASESSGQPQHF | TGCGCCAGCAAGGCCTCGGAGTCCTCGGGACAGCCCCAGCATTTT
TRBJ2-7 | once | TRBV7-9 | TRBD2 | CASSPRLAGGTEQYF | TGTGCCAGCAGCCCCCGACTAGCGGGAGGTACCGAGCAGTACTTC
TRBJ1-5 | . | TRBV7-2 | TRBD1 | CASSSRTGGAYSNQPQHF | TGTGCCAGCAGCTCGCGGACAGGGGGCGCATATAGCAATCAGCCCCAGCATTTT
TRBJ2-7 | . | TRBV7-2 | . | CASSPPAAEQYF | TGTGCCAGCAGCCCCCCGGCTGCCGAGCAGTACTTC
TRBJ2-5 | . | TRBV19 | . | CANTIPGRSQETQYF | TGTGCCAATACAATTCCGGGACGGTCACAAGAGACCCAGTACTTC
TRBJ2-2 | . | TRBV11-2 | . | CASSFLASNTGELFF | TGTGCCAGCAGCTTCCTAGCGTCGAACACCGGGGAGCTGTTTTTT
TRBJ2-2 | . | TRBV6-6 | . | CASSYSGDTGELFF | TGTGCCAGCAGTTACTCTGGGGACACCGGGGAGCTGTTTTTT
TRBJ2-2 | . | TRBV5-1 | TRBD2 | CASSRTSGRGTGELFF | TGCGCCAGCAGCCGAACTAGCGGGAGAGGTACCGGGGAGCTGTTTTTT
TRBJ2-7 | . | TRBV18 | . | CASSPRRGYEQYF | TGTGCCAGCTCGCCGCGGAGGGGCTACGAGCAGTACTTC
TRBJ2-5 | . | TRBV28 | . | CASSSTATEGTQYF | TGTGCCAGCAGTTCTACAGCTACTGAGGGGACCCAGTACTTC
TRBJ1-5 | . | TRBV27 | . | CASSGEPQHF | TGTGCCAGCTCGGGGGAGCCCCAGCATTTT
TRBJ1-5 | few | TRBV7-9 | . | CASSFQGNQPQHF | TGTGCCAGCAGCTTTCAGGGGAATCAGCCCCAGCATTTT
TRBJ1-1 | . | TRBV11-2 | . | CASSLAGQNTEAFF | TGTGCCAGCAGCTTGGCGGGGCAGAACACTGAAGCTTTCTTT
TRBJ1-4 | . | TRBV7-2 | TRBD1 | CASSWRTGGDEKLFF | TGTGCCAGCAGCTGGCGGACAGGGGGCGATGAAAAACTGTTTTTT
TRBJ2-2 | . | TRBV7-9 | . | CASSEGGELFF | TGTGCCAGCAGCGAAGGCGGGGAGCTGTTTTTT
TRBJ1-2 | . | TRBV30 | TRBD1 | CAWSRDRPQGYTF | TGTGCCTGGAGTCGGGACAGACCTCAGGGCTACACCTTC
TRBJ2-2 | . | TRBV18 | TRBD2 | CASSSSSGRDTGELFF | TGTGCCAGCTCGTCCTCTAGCGGGAGGGACACCGGGGAGCTGTTTTTT